The clone carrying this T cell receptor (beta chain) came up once. As handled by the study authors: Counts of nucleated cells, estimated from reference gene primer amplification, were obtained. Method: immunoSEQ multiplex PCR; TCRdb's copy keeps in-frame clones and lacks some. The V and J calls and clone size are taken from that table; D and trimming were inferred from the DNA. The profile shows approximately 130,000 clones, around 80% of them singletons. The source of the sample is a study of blood T cell repertoires in COVID-19. As for the study in general: PBMCs, B-cell-depleted T cells, or T cells provided the cDNA or gDNA that made up the material.

V was pared by 3 bases and J by 3 bases, with 6 bases of the junction left unmatched. This CDR3 spans 15 amino acids. Germline CDR1 reads SGHRS; CDR2 reads YFSETQ. Material for sequencing was peripheral blood. The V gene is TRBV5-1, the J gene TRBJ2-1, with 7 bases fitting TRBD1. This sequence was found in a man older than 75 with active or convalescent COVID-19. The CDR3 spells CASSWGTVGYNEQFF. The CDR3 region has the DNA TGCGCCAGCAGCTGGGGGACAGTAGGCTACAATGAGCAGTTCTTC.